The 32 T cell receptor beta chains listed next were all sequenced from one sample in a study of CD8+CD57+ T cells in acquired aplastic anemia (dated by TCRdb to the late 2010s). The instrument was an Illumina HiSeq 2000. Profiling of TCR beta VDJ combinations and CDR3 sequences used genomic DNA as the template. The public sequencing data were trimmed at Q25 with fastp and processed into clonotypes with MiXCR by TCRdb, which kept only in-frame beta chains. Each record represents a unique CDR3 protein, reported with the most common genes and DNA among its rows. This sample holds 200,000 to 250,000 distinct CDR3 sequences; roughly 33% were observed only once. Of the sample, roughly 1.1% is held by the ten largest clones. Sequencing was carried out using sorted CD4+, CD8+, or CD8+CD57+ T cells (not recorded which) from PBMCs. Every receptor here comes from a human donor in good health, serving as a control.

The CDR3 spells CATSGDRGESSYEQYF. In DNA, the CDR3 is TGTGCCACCTCGGGGGACAGGGGGGAGAGCTCCTACGAGCAGTACTTC. The chain joins TRBV2 to TRBJ2-7, with 11 bases fitting TRBD1. Unmatched junction bases numbered 11, after V lost 10 bases and J lost 0 bases. The CDR3 covers 16 residues. In germline, CDR1 is SNHLY, CDR2 FYNNEI.

The rearrangement joins TRBV12-5 to TRBJ1-1; D not resolved. Germline loops: CDR1 LGHNT, CDR2 FRNRAP. There are 15 residues in the CDR3. The ends were cut back, 0 bases at V and 3 bases at J, with 11 bases in the middle. The CDR3 region has the DNA TGTGCTAGTGGTTTGGTATTAGGCTCTCACACTGAAGCTTTCTTT. Translation gives CASGLVLGSHTEAFF.

This clonotype was counted a single time. This could be a read error, since a much larger clone is one nucleotide away. The chain combines TRBV9 with TRBJ2-3; tentatively, D is TRBD1 (6 bases). Per the germline V gene, CDR1 is SGDLS and CDR2 is YYNGEE. The CDR3 extends over 16 amino acids. CDR3 protein: CASGVTGTLFLDTQYF. The CDR3 nucleotides read TGTGCCAGCGGCGTGACCGGGACACTTTTTCTCGATACGCAGTATTTT.

This clonotype has ten or more counts. The chain uses TRBV7-3 and TRBJ1-2; no clear D. The germline V gene encodes CDR1 SGHTA and CDR2 FQGTGA. The CDR3 is made up of 13 amino acids. Trimming removed 4 bases at V and 6 bases at J, with 12 bases between. The CDR3 DNA reads TGTGCCAGCAGCTCCGCCCTTGGAGATGGCTACACCTTC. This sequence encodes CASSSALGDGYTF.

The genes are TRBV7-3 and TRBJ2-2; D is perhaps TRBD1 (5 bases). The CDR3 runs 15 residues. V was shortened by 2 bases and J by 6 bases, with 13 bases between the two germline ends. Germline CDR1 reads SGHTA; CDR2 reads FQGTGA. CDR3 DNA sequence: TGTGCCAGCAGCTTAGGCAGGGCCAAGGCCGGGGAGCTGTTTTTT. It specifies CASSLGRAKAGELFF.

There are a few counts of this clonotype. A much larger clone is a single base away; this may be a read error. The chain joins TRBV20-1 to TRBJ1-1; D is ambiguous. V was shortened by 1 base and J by 0 bases, with 12 bases between the two germline ends. The germline V gene has CDR1 DFQATT and CDR2 SNEGSKA (reference sequence). This CDR3 is 15 amino acids long. The CDR3 sequence is CSARAPGRLNTEAFF. The CDR3 DNA reads as TGCAGTGCTAGAGCCCCTGGCAGGCTGAACACTGAAGCTTTCTTT.

The V call is TRBV20-1, the J call TRBJ2-1, with D possibly TRBD2 on 5 matching bases. The germline V gene encodes CDR1 DFQATT and CDR2 SNEGSKA (reference sequence). The V end was cut by 6 bases, the J end by 8 bases, with 20 bases between. CDR3 length equals 14 residues. The CDR3 nucleotides read TGCAGTGCCGAGTTTAGCGTAAGATACGATGAGCAGTTCTTC. Amino acid sequence: CSAEFSVRYDEQFF.

This clonotype was recorded at least ten times. The rearrangement joins TRBV20-1 to TRBJ2-7; 8 bases agree with TRBD1. Per germline, CDR1 DFQATT and CDR2 SNEGSKA (reference sequence). This CDR3 contains 13 residues. The J segment lost 5 bases and the V segment lost 7 bases, leaving 10 bases of the junction unmatched. CDR3 loop: CSVKGTGAHEQYF. Here the CDR3 DNA reads TGCAGTGTTAAGGGGACAGGCGCCCACGAGCAGTACTTC.

Details on this clonotype: The germline gene is not matched at one end of the junction; a read error may be the cause. The chain has TRBV24-1 and TRBJ2-3; possibly TRBD2 for D (7 bases). The germline gives CDR1 KGHDR, CDR2 SFDVKD. The CDR3 loop spans 15 amino acids. The CDR3 here is CATSSGGLITDTRCF. CDR3 sequence (DNA): TGTGCCACCAGTTCCGGGGGGCTCATCACAGATACGCGGTGTTTT.

This clonotype occurred many times. The V and J genes are TRBV14 and TRBJ1-1, with D perhaps matching TRBD1 (5 bases). The ends were cut back, 2 bases at V and 7 bases at J, with 17 bases in the middle. The CDR3 is 15 residues long. Looked up from germline, CDR1 is SGHDN and CDR2 is FVKESK. The CDR3 is CASSQQDVGVVEAFF. In DNA form, the CDR3 reads TGTGCCAGCAGCCAACAGGACGTGGGGGTTGTTGAAGCTTTCTTT.

This clonotype was seen ten or more times. The chain carries TRBV20-1 and TRBJ2-1; D is possibly TRBD2 (6 bases). There are 16 residues in the CDR3. Germline V lookup: CDR1 DFQATT, CDR2 SNEGSKA (reference sequence). Trimming left V 5 bases short and J 6 bases short, with 23 bases between. The CDR3 region is CSAVGLEVGFVNEQFF. The CDR3 DNA reads as TGCAGTGCTGTGGGACTCGAAGTCGGGTTCGTCAATGAGCAGTTCTTC.

The chain links TRBV10-3 to TRBJ2-7, with 7 bases that match TRBD2. This CDR3 contains 14 residues. The germline gives CDR1 ENHRY, CDR2 SYGVKD. After removal of 5 bases from V and 4 bases from J, the junction contained 8 bases not matched to a gene. The CDR3 nucleotides read TGTGCCATCAGTTTTCTCGGGAGGTTTTACGAGCAGTACTTC. Protein sequence: CAISFLGRFYEQYF.

This clonotype was seen a few times. The chain is built from TRBV20-1 and TRBJ2-2; no clear D gene. This CDR3 has 15 amino acids. Looked up from germline, CDR1 is DFQATT and CDR2 is SNEGSKA (reference sequence). V shed 0 bases and J shed 7 bases, with 15 bases lying between them. The CDR3 DNA reads TGCAGTGCTAGAGAGAGCCTGGCAGTTGGCGGGGAGCTGTTTTTT. It specifies CSARESLAVGGELFF.

The chain recombines TRBV25-1 with TRBJ2-7, with D unresolved. Germline CDR1 reads MGHDK; CDR2 reads SYGVNS. V shed 6 bases and J shed 3 bases, with 12 bases lying between them. This CDR3 region has 13 residues. CDR3 coding DNA: TGTGCCAGCAGCTTAACGGCAGACTACGAGCAGTACTTC. Its translation is CASSLTADYEQYF.

The sample holds many counts of this clonotype. V and J are TRBV20-1 and TRBJ2-3; 8 positions agree with TRBD2. V shed 3 bases, J shed 5 bases, and the junction held 10 bases outside the gene matches. The CDR3 loop spans 15 amino acids. The germline gives CDR1 DFQATT, CDR2 SNEGSKA (reference sequence). The CDR3 is CSARNSGGAGDTQYF. CDR3 nucleotide sequence: TGCAGTGCTAGGAATTCGGGGGGGGCGGGAGATACGCAGTATTTT.

The gene calls are TRBV12-3 or TRBV12-4 and TRBJ2-5, with D unclear. This CDR3 has 12 amino acids. Between the trimmed V and J ends, which lost 5 bases and 5 bases, there was a span of 9 bases. CDR3 residues: CASSGFGETQYF. In DNA, the CDR3 is TGTGCCAGCAGTGGGTTCGGTGAGACCCAGTACTTC.

This clonotype has a count of ten or more. The V gene is TRBV7-8, the J gene TRBJ1-2; 10 nucleotides align to TRBD1. The CDR3 is 16 residues long. Trimming removed 4 bases from V and 6 bases from J; junction bases left unmatched: 11. Germline lookup yields CDR1 SGHVS and CDR2 FQNEAQ. In nucleotides, the CDR3 is TGTGCCAGCAGCTCCAGCCCCAGGACAGGGGGGGATGGCTACACCTTC. Translation gives CASSSSPRTGGDGYTF.

This clonotype was detected ten times or more. J is TRBJ2-5 and V is TRBV7-3, with TRBD1 matching 8 bases. V trimming: 5 bases; J trimming: 5 bases; junction bases outside the gene matches: 7. Germline CDR1 reads SGHTA; CDR2 reads FQGTGA. CDR3 length: 14 amino acids. The CDR3 nucleotides read TGTGCCAGCAGCCCCGACAGGGGTAGCGAGACCCAGTACTTC. Protein sequence: CASSPDRGSETQYF.

This clonotype occurred a few times. The rearrangement uses TRBV12-3 or TRBV12-4 and TRBJ2-3; perhaps TRBD1 as D (5 bases). V was clipped by 5 bases and J by 2 bases, with 23 bases between them. The CDR3 sequence is 18 residues long. The CDR3 loop reads CASSPSRQILRNTDTQYF. DNA of the CDR3: TGTGCCAGCAGTCCAAGCAGACAGATCCTTCGTAACACAGATACGCAGTATTTT.

This clonotype was observed many times. The V call is TRBV5-6, the J call TRBJ1-2; D uncertain. The germline V and J ends were trimmed by 4 bases and 6 bases, with 25 bases remaining between them. This CDR3 region has 17 residues. Germline-derived CDR1 and CDR2 are SGHDT and YYEEEE. CDR3 sequence reads: CASSGTDEPPSMHGYTF. In DNA, the CDR3 is TGTGCCAGCAGCGGAACGGACGAGCCACCGTCTATGCATGGCTACACCTTC.

There are a few counts of this clonotype. The chain has TRBV20-1 and TRBJ1-4, with D perhaps TRBD1 (5 bases). The CDR3 consists of 11 residues. Trimming removed 5 bases at V and 7 bases at J, with 8 bases between. CDR1 is DFQATT and CDR2 is SNEGSKA in the germline V gene (reference sequence). CDR3 region: CSADRAEKLFF. The CDR3 nucleotides read TGCAGTGCTGACAGAGCTGAAAAACTGTTTTTT.

Ten or more counts support this clonotype. The chain links TRBV19 to TRBJ1-1; tentative D call: TRBD1 (5 bases). V lost 9 bases, J lost 0 bases, and 14 bases lay in between. In germline, CDR1 is LNHDA, CDR2 SQIVND (reference sequence). The CDR3 covers 14 residues. CDR3 in DNA: TGTGCCAGCGGGGGGAATTCCATGAACACTGAAGCTTTCTTT. Translated: CASGGNSMNTEAFF.

The rearrangement links TRBV2 to TRBJ2-7; a possible D gene is TRBD1 (6 bases). Germline assignment: CDR1 SNHLY and CDR2 FYNNEI. This CDR3 is built from 14 residues. The V end lost 4 bases, the J end lost 7 bases, and 17 bases lay between the germline ends. This chain's CDR3 is CASSASVLRGEQYF. As DNA, the CDR3 is TGTGCCAGCAGTGCGAGTGTCCTAAGGGGGGAGCAGTACTTC.

The rearrangement uses TRBV2 and TRBJ1-4, with D maybe TRBD1 (5 bases). The CDR3 spans 14 residues. Germline V gene sequence: CDR1 SNHLY, CDR2 FYNNEI. The V gene lost 4 bases and the J gene lost 0 bases, with 6 bases spanning the gap. The CDR3 reads CASSVRATNEKLFF. In DNA, the CDR3 is TGTGCCAGCAGTGTCAGGGCAACTAATGAAAAACTGTTTTTT.

The chain employs TRBV15 and TRBJ1-2; 7 nucleotides match TRBD1. Germline V gene data show CDR1 as LNHNV and CDR2 as YYDKDF (reference sequence). The CDR3 runs to 13 residues. The V and J ends lost 3 bases and 12 bases, in that order; junction bases with no gene match: 10. The DNA for the CDR3 is TGTGCCACCAGCAGGGCAAAACAGGGGTCCAACACCTTC. Translated, it gives CATSRAKQGSNTF.

This clonotype was seen only once. The chain is built from TRBV10-3 and TRBJ1-1; the D gene is possibly TRBD1 (6 bases). This CDR3 comprises 13 residues. Germline CDR1 reads ENHRY; CDR2 reads SYGVKD. V lost 4 bases and J lost 6, with 12 bases in between. CDR3 protein: CAISAGRGAEAFF. The CDR3 DNA follows: TGTGCCATCAGTGCCGGCAGGGGCGCTGAAGCTTTCTTT.

The chain is built from TRBV2 and TRBJ1-3; D not certain. Germline-derived CDR1 and CDR2 are SNHLY and FYNNEI. Trimming shortened V by 5 bases and J by 0 bases, and 8 bases separated the two germline ends. The CDR3 is 14 residues long. CDR3 loop: CASSRGHSGNTIYF. CDR3 DNA: TGTGCCAGCAGTAGAGGGCACTCTGGAAACACCATATATTTT.

For this clonotype: A read error is possible here, since a much larger clone lies one base away. Because it lacks the conserved phenylalanine or tryptophan at the end, this CDR3 is likely a read error. V usage is TRBV5-6 and J usage is TRBJ2-5; a possible D gene is TRBD2 (5 bases). CDR1 and CDR2 (germline): SGHDT, YYEEEE. Trimming took off 5 bases at V and 2 bases at J, with 13 bases between the two ends. The CDR3 has 14 amino acids. The CDR3 loop is CASSSRGQQETQYL. DNA for the CDR3: TGTGCCAGCAGTTCGCGAGGGCAACAAGAGACCCAGTACCTC.

This sequence joins TRBV2 and TRBJ1-3; D gene unclear. The CDR3 spans 16 residues. Per germline, CDR1 SNHLY and CDR2 FYNNEI. The V and J ends lost 8 bases and 2 bases respectively, with 19 bases between them. CDR3 residues: CASSPSAIRTGNTIYF. Here the CDR3 DNA reads TGTGCCAGCTCACCTTCGGCAATACGAACTGGAAACACCATATATTTT.

Of note for this clonotype: At one boundary the junction diverges from the germline segment, which might be a read error. V gene TRBV7-3 combines with J gene TRBJ1-6; D not certain. The CDR3 consists of 13 residues. Germline lookup yields CDR1 SGHTA and CDR2 FQGTGA. DNA for the CDR3: TGTGCCAGCAGCCTAACTCTTGCTTCACCCCTCCACTTT. Its protein product is CASSLTLASPLHF. The whole variable domain, filled in from reference TRBV7-3 and TRBJ1-6, reads GAGVSQTPSNKVTEKGKYVELRCDPISGHTALYWYRQSLGQGPEFLIYFQGTGAADDSGLPNDRFFAVRPEGSVSTLKIQRTERGDSAVYLCASSLTLASPLHFGNGTRLTVT.

The J gene is TRBJ1-6, the V gene TRBV6-1, with TRBD1 as a possible D gene (6 bases). The V end lost 6 bases, the J end lost 6 bases, and 21 bases lay between the germline ends. CDR3 length: 17 amino acids. Germline V gene data show CDR1 as MNHNS and CDR2 as SASEGT. The CDR3 region is CASRLGGRHRVNSPLHF. The CDR3 DNA follows: TGTGCCAGCAGGCTAGGGGGACGGCACCGGGTTAATTCACCCCTCCACTTT.

Ten or more counts support this clonotype. V and J are TRBV11-2 and TRBJ1-2; 8 positions agree with TRBD1. This CDR3 has 11 residues. V was clipped by 1 base and J by 11 bases; unmatched bases: 0. Germline V gene data show CDR1 as SGHAT and CDR2 as FQNNGV. The CDR3 sequence: CASSLGQGYTF. CDR3 bases: TGTGCCAGCAGCTTAGGACAGGGGTACACCTTC.